This record concerns one T cell receptor beta chain sequence. The entry originates in a study of blood T cell repertoires in COVID-19. The germline gives CDR1 WNHNN, CDR2 SYGVQD (reference sequence). This CDR3 is built from 15 residues. V lost 7 bases, J lost 5 bases, and 20 bases lay in between. The protocol was immunoSEQ multiplex PCR, while the TCRdb copy is restricted to in-frame clones and leaves out a portion. The data contain roughly 270,000 clones, 88% of them seen just once; the ten biggest clones take up roughly 9.1%. The sequence was collected from a young man with active or convalescent COVID-19. Sequenced: peripheral blood. V usage is TRBV10-1 and J usage is TRBJ2-5, with D unclear. This chain's CDR3 is CASNRSRSIGETQYF. The CDR3 nucleotides are TGCGCCAGCAATAGGTCCAGGTCGATTGGTGAGACCCAGTACTTC.